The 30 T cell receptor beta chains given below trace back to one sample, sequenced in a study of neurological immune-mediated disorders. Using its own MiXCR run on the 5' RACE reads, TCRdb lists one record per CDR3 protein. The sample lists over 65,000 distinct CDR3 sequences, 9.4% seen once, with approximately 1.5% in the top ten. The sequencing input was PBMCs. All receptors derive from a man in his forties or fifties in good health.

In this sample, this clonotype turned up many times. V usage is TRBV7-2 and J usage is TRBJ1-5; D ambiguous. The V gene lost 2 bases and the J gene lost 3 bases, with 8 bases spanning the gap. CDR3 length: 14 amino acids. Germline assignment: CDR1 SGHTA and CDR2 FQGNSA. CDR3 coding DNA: TGTGCCAGCAGCTTAAGGGCGGACAATCAGCCCCAGCATTTT. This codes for CASSLRADNQPQHF.

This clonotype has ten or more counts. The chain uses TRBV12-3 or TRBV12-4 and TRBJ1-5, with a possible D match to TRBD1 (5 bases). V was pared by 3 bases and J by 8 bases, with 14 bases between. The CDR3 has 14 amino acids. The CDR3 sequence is CASSLFGLGEPQHF. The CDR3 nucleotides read TGTGCCAGCAGTTTGTTCGGGCTAGGGGAGCCCCAGCATTTT.

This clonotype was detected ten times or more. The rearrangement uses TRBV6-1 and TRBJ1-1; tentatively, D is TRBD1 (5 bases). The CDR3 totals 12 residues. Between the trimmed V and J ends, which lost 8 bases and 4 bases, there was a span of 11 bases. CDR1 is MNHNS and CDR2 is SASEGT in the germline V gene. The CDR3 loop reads CASSLTGTEAFF. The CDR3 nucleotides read TGTGCCAGCTCCCTCACAGGCACTGAAGCTTTCTTT.

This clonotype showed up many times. In DNA form, the CDR3 reads TGTGCCAGCAGTCAGGCGGGGTCTATTGGTTACGAGCAGTACTTC. It specifies CASSQAGSIGYEQYF. V usage is TRBV3-1 and J usage is TRBJ2-7; weak D call: TRBD2 (6 bases). CDR1 and CDR2 from the germline V gene are LGHDT and YNNKEL (reference sequence). The CDR3 runs to 15 residues. V was cut by 6 bases and J by 4 bases, with 19 bases left in between.

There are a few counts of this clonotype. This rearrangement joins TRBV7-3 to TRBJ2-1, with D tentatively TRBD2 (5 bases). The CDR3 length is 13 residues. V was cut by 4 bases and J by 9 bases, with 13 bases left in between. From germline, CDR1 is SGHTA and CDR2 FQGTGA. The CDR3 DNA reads TGTGCCAGCAGCTCAGGACTGGGAACTGAGCAGTTCTTC. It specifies CASSSGLGTEQFF.

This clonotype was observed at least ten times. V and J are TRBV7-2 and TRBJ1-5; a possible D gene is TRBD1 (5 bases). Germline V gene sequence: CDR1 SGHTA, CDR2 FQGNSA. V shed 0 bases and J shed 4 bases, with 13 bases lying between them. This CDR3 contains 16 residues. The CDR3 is CASSLAPGLLNQPQHF. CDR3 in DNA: TGTGCCAGCAGCTTAGCTCCGGGACTGCTTAATCAGCCCCAGCATTTT.

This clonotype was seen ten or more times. CDR3 loop: CASSFPSGRGTNTGELFF. The CDR3 DNA reads TGTGCCAGCAGCTTCCCTAGCGGGAGGGGAACGAACACCGGGGAGCTGTTTTTT. J is TRBJ2-2 and V is TRBV5-6; 12 nucleotides agree with TRBD2. Trimming at V came to 2 bases and at J to 0 bases, leaving 5 bases not matched to a gene. CDR3 size: 18 residues. Germline lookup yields CDR1 SGHDT and CDR2 YYEEEE.

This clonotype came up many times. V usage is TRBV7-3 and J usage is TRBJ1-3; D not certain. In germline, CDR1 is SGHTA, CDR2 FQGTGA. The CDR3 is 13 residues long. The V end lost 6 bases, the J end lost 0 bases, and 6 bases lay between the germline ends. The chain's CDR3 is CASSSDSGNTIYF. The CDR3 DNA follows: TGTGCCAGCAGTTCGGACTCTGGAAACACCATATATTTT. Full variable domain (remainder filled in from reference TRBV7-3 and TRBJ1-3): GAGVSQTPSNKVTEKGKYVELRCDPISGHTALYWYRQSLGQGPEFLIYFQGTGAADDSGLPNDRFFAVRPEGSVSTLKIQRTERGDSAVYLCASSSDSGNTIYFGEGSWLTVV.

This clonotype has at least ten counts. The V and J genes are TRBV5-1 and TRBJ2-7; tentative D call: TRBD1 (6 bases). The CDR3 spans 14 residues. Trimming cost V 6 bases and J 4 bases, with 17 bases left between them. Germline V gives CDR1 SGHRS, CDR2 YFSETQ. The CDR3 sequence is CASTPMTGPYEQYF. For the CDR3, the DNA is TGCGCCAGCACGCCGATGACAGGTCCTTACGAGCAGTACTTC. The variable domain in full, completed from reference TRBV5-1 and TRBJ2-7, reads KAGVTQTPRYLIKTRGQQVTLSCSPISGHRSVSWYQQTPGQGLQFLFEYFSETQRNKGNFPGRFSGRQFSNSRSEMNVSTLELGDSALYLCASTPMTGPYEQYFGPGTRLTVT.

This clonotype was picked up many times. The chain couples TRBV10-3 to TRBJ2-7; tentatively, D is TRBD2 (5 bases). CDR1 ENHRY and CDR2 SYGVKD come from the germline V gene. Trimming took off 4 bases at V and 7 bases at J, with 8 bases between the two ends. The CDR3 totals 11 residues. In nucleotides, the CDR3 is TGTGCCATCAGTGTATCGGGAGAGCAGTACTTC. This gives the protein CAISVSGEQYF.

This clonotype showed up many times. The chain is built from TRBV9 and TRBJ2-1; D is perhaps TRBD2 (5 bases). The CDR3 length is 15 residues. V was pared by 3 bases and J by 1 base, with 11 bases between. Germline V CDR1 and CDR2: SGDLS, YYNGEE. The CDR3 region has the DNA TGTGCCAGCAGCGCGGACTTAGGGTCCTACAATGAGCAGTTCTTC. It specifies CASSADLGSYNEQFF. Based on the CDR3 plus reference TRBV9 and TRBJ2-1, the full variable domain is DSGVTQTPKHLITATGQRVTLRCSPRSGDLSVYWYQQSLDQGLQFLIQYYNGEERAKGNILERFSAQQFPDLHSELNLSSLELGDSALYFCASSADLGSYNEQFFGPGTRLTVL.

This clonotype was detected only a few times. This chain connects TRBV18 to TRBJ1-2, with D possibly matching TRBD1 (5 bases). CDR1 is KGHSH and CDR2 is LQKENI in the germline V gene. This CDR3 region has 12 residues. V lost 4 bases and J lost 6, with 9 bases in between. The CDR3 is CASSRDGDGYTF. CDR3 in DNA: TGTGCCAGCTCACGGGACGGGGATGGCTACACCTTC.

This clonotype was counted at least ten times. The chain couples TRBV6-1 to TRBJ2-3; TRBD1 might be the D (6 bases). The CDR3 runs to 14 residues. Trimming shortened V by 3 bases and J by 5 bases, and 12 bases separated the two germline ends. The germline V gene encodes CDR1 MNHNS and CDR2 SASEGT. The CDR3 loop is CASSDQDSLDTQYF. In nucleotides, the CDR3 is TGTGCCAGCAGTGACCAGGACAGTTTAGATACGCAGTATTTT.

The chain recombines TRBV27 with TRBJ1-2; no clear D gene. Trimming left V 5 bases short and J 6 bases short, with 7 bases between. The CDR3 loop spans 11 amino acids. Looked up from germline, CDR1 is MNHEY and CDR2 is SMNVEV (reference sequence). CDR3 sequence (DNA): TGTGCCAGCAGTGGGTTGCATGGCTACACCTTC. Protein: CASSGLHGYTF.

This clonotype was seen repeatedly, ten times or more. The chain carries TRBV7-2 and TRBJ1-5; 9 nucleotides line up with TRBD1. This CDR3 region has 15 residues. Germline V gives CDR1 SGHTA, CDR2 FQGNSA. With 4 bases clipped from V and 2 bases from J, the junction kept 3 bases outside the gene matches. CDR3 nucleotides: TGTGCCAGCAGCTCGGACAGGGGCGGCAATCAGCCCCAGCATTTT. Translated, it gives CASSSDRGGNQPQHF. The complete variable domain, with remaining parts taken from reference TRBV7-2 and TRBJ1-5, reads GAGVSQSPSNKVTEKGKDVELRCDPISGHTALYWYRQSLGQGLEFLIYFQGNSAPDKSGLPSDRFSAERTGGSVSTLTIQRTQQEDSAVYLCASSSDRGGNQPQHFGDGTRLSIL.

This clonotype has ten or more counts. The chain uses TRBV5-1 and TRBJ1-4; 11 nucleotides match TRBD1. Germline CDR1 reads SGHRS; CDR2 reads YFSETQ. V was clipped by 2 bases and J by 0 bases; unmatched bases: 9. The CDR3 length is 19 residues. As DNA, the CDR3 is TGCGCCAGCAGCTTAACCGGGACAGGGGGGATAGCAACTAATGAAAAACTGTTTTTT. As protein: CASSLTGTGGIATNEKLFF.

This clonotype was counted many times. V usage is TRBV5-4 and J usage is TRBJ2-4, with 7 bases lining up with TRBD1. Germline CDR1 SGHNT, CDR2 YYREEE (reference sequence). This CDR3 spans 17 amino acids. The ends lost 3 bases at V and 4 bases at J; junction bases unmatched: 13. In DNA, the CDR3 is TGTGCCAGCAGCTCGACTGACAGGGATCGGGTAAAAAACATTCAGTACTTC. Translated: CASSSTDRDRVKNIQYF.

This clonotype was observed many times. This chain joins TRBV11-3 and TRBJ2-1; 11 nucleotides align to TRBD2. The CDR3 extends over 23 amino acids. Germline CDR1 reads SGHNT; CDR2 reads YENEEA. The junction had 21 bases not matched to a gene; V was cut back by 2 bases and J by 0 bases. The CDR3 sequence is CASSLMCASGRPRFLNSYNEQFF. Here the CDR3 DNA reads TGTGCCAGCAGCTTAATGTGTGCTAGCGGGAGGCCCCGATTCCTAAACTCCTACAATGAGCAGTTCTTC.

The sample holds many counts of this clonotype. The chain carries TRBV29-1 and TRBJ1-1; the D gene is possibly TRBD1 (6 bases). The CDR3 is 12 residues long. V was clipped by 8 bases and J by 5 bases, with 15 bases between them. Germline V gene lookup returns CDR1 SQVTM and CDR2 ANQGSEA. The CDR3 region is CSSRDKGTEAFF. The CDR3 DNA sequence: TGCAGCTCCCGGGACAAAGGGACTGAAGCTTTCTTT.

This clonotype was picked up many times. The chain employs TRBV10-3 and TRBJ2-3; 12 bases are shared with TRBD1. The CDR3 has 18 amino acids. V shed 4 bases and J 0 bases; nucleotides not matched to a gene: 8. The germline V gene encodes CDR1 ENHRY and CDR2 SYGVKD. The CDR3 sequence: CAISGTPGQGASTDTQYF. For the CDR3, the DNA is TGTGCCATCAGTGGAACTCCGGGACAGGGGGCGAGCACAGATACGCAGTATTTT.

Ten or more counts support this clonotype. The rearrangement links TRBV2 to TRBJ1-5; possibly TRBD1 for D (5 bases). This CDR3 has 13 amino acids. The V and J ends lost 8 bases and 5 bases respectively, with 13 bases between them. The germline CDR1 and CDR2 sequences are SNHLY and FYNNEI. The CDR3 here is CASSRGLHQPQHF. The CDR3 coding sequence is TGTGCCAGCTCTCGGGGGTTGCATCAGCCCCAGCATTTT. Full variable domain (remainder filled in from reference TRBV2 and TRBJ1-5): EPEVTQTPSHQVTQMGQEVILRCVPISNHLYFYWYRQILGQKVEFLVSFYNNEISEKSEIFDDQFSVERPDGSNFTLKIRSTKLEDSAMYFCASSRGLHQPQHFGDGTRLSIL.

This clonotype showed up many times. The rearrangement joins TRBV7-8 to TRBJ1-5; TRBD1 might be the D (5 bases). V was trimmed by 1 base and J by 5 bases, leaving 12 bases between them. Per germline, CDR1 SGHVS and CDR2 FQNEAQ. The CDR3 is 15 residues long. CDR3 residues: CASSLEGRVHQPQHF. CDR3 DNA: TGTGCCAGCAGCTTAGAGGGGCGTGTGCATCAGCCCCAGCATTTT. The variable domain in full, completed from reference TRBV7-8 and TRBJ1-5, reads GAGVSQSPRYKVAKRGQDVALRCDPISGHVSLFWYQQALGQGPEFLTYFQNEAQLDKSGLPSDRFFAERPEGSVSTLKIQRTQQEDSAVYLCASSLEGRVHQPQHFGDGTRLSIL.

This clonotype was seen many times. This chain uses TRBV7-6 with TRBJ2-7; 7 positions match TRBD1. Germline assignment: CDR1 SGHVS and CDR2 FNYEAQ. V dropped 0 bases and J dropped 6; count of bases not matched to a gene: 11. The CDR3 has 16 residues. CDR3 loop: CASSLAYETGPGEQYF. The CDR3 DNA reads TGTGCCAGCAGCTTAGCGTATGAGACAGGGCCTGGCGAGCAGTACTTC. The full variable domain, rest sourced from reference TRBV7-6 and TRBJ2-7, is GAGVSQSPRYKVTKRGQDVALRCDPISGHVSLYWYRQALGQGPEFLTYFNYEAQQDKSGLPNDRFSAERPEGSISTLTIQRTEQRDSAMYRCASSLAYETGPGEQYFGPGTRLTVT.

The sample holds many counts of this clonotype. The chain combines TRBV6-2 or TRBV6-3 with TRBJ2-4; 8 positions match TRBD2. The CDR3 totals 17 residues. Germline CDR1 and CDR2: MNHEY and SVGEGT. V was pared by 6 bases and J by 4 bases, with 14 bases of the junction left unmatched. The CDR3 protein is CASRDRAGDFTKNIQYF. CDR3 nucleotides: TGTGCCAGCAGGGATAGAGCGGGAGACTTCACAAAAAACATTCAGTACTTC.

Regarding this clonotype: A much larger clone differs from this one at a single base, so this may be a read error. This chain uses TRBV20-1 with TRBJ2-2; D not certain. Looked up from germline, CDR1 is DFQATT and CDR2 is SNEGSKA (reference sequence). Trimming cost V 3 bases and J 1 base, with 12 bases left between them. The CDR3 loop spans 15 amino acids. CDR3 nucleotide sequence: TGCAGTGCTAGGGGTCCCTCCCAGAACACCGGGGAGCTGTTTTTT. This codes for CSARGPSQNTGELFF.

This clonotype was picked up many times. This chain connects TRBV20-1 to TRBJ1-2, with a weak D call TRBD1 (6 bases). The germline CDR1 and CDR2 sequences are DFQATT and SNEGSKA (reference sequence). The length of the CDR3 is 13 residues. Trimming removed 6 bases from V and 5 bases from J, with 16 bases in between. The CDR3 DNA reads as TGCAGTGCCCCCGGGGGCAGGGAATATGGCTACACCTTC. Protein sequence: CSAPGGREYGYTF.

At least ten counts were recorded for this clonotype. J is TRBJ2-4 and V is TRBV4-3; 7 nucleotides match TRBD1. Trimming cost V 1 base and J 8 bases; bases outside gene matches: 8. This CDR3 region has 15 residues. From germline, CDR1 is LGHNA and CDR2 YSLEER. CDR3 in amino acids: CASSQVPGGVYIQYF. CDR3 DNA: TGCGCCAGCAGCCAAGTCCCAGGGGGAGTCTACATTCAGTACTTC.

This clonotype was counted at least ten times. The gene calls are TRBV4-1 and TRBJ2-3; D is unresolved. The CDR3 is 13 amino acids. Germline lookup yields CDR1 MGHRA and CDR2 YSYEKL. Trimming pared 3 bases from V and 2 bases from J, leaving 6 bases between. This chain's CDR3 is CASSQTLTDTQYF. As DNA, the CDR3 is TGCGCCAGCAGCCAGACACTCACAGATACGCAGTATTTT.

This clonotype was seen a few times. The CDR3 is CASGTGGRNYGYTF. The CDR3 nucleotides read TGTGCTAGTGGTACAGGGGGACGGAACTATGGCTACACCTTC. This chain joins TRBV12-5 and TRBJ1-2, with 8 bases matching TRBD1. The CDR3 extends over 14 amino acids. The germline CDR1 and CDR2 sequences are LGHNT and FRNRAP. J lost 2 bases, V lost 5 bases, and 4 bases had no gene match.

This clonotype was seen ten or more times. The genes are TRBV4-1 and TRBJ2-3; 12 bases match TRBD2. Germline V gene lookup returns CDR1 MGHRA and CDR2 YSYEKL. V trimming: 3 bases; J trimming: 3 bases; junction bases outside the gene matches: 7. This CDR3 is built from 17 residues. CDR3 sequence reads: CASSHETSGSITDTQYF. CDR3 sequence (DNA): TGCGCCAGCAGCCATGAGACTAGCGGGAGTATAACAGATACGCAGTATTTT.